This T cell receptor (beta chain) was found in a study of T cell changes during pregnancy in multiple sclerosis. Data came from immunoSEQ multiplex PCR; TCRdb stores just in-frame clones and leaves some out. This table has approximately 46,000 clones, around 93% appearing once. This clone was detected only a few times. The TCR comes from a female donor with multiple sclerosis, enrolled in a pregnancy study. The source material was CD8+ T cells from peripheral blood mononuclear cells, sampled in the second trimester of pregnancy.

DNA of the CDR3: TGTGCCAGCAGCCGGGACAGGGGCGGCTACACCTTC. It is translated as CASSRDRGGYTF. The chain uses TRBV13 and TRBJ1-2; 10 nucleotides agree with TRBD1. CDR3 length: 12 amino acids. The germline V gene has CDR1 PRHDT and CDR2 FYEKMQ (reference sequence). With V trimmed by 5 bases and J by 8 bases, 2 bases remained unmatched.